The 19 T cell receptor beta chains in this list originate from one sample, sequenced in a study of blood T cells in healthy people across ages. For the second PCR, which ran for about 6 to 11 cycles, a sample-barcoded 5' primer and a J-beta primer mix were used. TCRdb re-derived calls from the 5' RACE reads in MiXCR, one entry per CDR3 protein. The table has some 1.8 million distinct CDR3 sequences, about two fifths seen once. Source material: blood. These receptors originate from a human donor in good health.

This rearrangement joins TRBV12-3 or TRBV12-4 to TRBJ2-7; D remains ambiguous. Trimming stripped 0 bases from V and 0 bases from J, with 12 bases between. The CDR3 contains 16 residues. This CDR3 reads CASSLAASTSSYEQYF. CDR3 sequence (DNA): TGTGCCAGCAGTTTAGCGGCCAGCACTTCCTCCTACGAGCAGTACTTC.

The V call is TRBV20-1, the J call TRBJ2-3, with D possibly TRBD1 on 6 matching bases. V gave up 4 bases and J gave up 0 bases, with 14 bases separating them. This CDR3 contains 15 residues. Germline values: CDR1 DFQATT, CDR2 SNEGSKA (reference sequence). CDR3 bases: TGCAGTGCTACTCCGGGACAAATGAGCACAGATACGCAGTATTTT. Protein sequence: CSATPGQMSTDTQYF.

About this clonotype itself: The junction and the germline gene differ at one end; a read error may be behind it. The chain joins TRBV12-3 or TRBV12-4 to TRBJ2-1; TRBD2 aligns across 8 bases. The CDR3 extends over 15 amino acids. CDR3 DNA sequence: TGTGCCAGCAGTCCTCCGGGGGGGATTTACAATGAGCGGTTCTTC. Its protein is CASSPPGGIYNERFF.

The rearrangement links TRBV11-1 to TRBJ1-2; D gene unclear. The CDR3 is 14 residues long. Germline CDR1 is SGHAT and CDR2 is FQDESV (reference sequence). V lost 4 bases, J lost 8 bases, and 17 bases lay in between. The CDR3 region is CASSSFDPRQGYTF. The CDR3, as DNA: TGTGCCAGCAGCTCCTTTGACCCCCGGCAGGGCTACACCTTC.

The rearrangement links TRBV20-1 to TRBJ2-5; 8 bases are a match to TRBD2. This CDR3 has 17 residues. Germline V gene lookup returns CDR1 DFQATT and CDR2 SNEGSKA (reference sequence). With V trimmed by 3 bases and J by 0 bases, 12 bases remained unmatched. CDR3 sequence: CSASKRRQRGNQETQYF. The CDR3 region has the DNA TGCAGTGCTAGTAAGCGGCGCCAGCGGGGGAACCAAGAGACCCAGTACTTC.

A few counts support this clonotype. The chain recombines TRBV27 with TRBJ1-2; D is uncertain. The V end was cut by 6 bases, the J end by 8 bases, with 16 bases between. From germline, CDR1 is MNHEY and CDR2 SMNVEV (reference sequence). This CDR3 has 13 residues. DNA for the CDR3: TGTGCCAGCAGCTTCCGCTCGACGGGCGGCTACACCTTC. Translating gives CASSFRSTGGYTF.

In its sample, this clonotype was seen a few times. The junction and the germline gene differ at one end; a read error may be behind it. The CDR3 loop is CARSQERGTSDETFF. For the CDR3, the DNA is TGCGCCCGCAGCCAAGAAAGAGGGACCAGCGACGAAACTTTCTTT. The chain joins TRBV4-1 to TRBJ1-1, with D possibly being TRBD1 (5 bases). The germline gives CDR1 MGHRA, CDR2 YSYEKL. There are 15 residues in the CDR3.

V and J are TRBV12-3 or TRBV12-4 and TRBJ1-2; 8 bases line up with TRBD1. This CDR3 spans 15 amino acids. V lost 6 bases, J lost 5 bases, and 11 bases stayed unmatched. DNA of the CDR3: TGTGCCAGCAGACCTGCTCCCGGGACAGGATATGGCTACACCTTC. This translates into CASRPAPGTGYGYTF.

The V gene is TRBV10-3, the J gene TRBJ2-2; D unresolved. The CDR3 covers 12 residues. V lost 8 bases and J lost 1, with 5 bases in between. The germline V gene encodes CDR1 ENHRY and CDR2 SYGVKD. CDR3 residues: CAIRLNTGELFF. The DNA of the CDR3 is TGTGCCATCCGGCTGAACACCGGGGAGCTGTTTTTT.

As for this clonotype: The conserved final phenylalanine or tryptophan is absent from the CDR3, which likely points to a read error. This CDR3 is CASSPNLDGYTC. CDR3 DNA sequence: TGTGCCAGCAGCCCTAATCTGGATGGCTACACCTGC. V is TRBV9 and J is TRBJ1-2; no clear D gene. V shed 4 bases and J shed 6 bases, with 10 bases lying between them. This CDR3 is built from 12 residues. Germline V CDR1 and CDR2: SGDLS, YYNGEE.

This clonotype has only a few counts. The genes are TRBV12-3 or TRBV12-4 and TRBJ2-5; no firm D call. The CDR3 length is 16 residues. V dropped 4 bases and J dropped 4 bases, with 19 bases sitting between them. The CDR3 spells CASSSSEASSRETQYF. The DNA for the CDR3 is TGTGCCAGCAGTTCGTCCGAAGCCTCGTCGCGAGAGACCCAGTACTTC.

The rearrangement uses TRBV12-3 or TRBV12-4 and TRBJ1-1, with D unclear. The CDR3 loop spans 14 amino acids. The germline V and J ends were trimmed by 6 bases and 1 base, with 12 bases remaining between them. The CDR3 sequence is CASSPGRPNTEAFF. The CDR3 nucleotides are TGTGCCAGCAGCCCCGGACGGCCGAACACTGAAGCTTTCTTT.

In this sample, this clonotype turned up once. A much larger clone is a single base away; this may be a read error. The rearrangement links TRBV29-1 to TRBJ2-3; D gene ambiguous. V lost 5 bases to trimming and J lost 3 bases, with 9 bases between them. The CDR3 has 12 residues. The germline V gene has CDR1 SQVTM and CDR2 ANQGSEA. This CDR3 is CSVRPTTDTQYF. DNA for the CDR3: TGCAGCGTTAGGCCGACTACAGATACGCAGTATTTT.

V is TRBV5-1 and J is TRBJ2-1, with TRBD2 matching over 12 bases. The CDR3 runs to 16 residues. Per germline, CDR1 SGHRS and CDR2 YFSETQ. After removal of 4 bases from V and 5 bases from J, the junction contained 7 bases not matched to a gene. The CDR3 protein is CASSGLLAGGDNEQFF. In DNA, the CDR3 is TGCGCCAGCAGCGGACTACTAGCGGGGGGCGACAATGAGCAGTTCTTC.

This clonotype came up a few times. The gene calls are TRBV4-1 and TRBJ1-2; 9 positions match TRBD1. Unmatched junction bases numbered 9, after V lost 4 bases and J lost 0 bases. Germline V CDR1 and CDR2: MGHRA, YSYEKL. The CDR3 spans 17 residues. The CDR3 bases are TGCGCCAGCAGCCGTAGGACAGGGGACCTCACTAACTATGGCTACACCTTC. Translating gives CASSRRTGDLTNYGYTF.

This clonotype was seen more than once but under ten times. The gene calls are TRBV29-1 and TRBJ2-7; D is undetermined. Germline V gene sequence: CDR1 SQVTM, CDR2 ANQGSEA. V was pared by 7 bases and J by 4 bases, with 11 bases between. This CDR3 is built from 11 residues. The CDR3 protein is CSALTQYEQYF. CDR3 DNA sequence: TGCAGCGCCCTGACACAGTACGAGCAGTACTTC.

In nucleotides, the CDR3 is TGCAGCGACAACCCCGCGGACTATGGCTACACCTTC. Protein sequence: CSDNPADYGYTF. The V and J genes are TRBV29-1 and TRBJ1-2; unclear D gene. Trimming removed 7 bases at V and 3 bases at J, with 12 bases between. Germline lookup yields CDR1 SQVTM and CDR2 ANQGSEA. This CDR3 contains 12 residues.

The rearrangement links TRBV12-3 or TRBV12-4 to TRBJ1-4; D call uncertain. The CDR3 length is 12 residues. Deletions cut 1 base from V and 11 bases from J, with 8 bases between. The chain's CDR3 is CASSLGREKLFF. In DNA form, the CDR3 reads TGTGCCAGCAGTTTAGGGCGGGAGAAACTGTTTTTT.

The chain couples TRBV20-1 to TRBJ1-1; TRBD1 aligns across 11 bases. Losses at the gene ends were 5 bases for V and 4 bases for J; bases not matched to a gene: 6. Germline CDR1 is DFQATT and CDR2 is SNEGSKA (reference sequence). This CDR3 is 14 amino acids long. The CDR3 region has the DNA TGCAGTGCTCGGGACAGGGGGTTTGCCACTGAAGCTTTCTTT. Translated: CSARDRGFATEAFF.